This TCR beta chain originates from a study of regulatory T cells in long-lasting Graves disease. V lost 10 bases and J lost 2; bases outside the gene matches: 12. Germline V CDR1 and CDR2: MNHEY, SVGEGT. This CDR3 comprises 15 residues. Investigators prepared the TCR beta libraries by applying iRepertoire HTBI primers and Arm-PCR of CDR3 regions. One entry per CDR3 protein results from TCRdb running MiXCR on the multiplex PCR reads. The table lists a few hundred thousand distinct CDR3 sequences, around 15% of them singletons. Time point of the sample: newly diagnosed GD, antithyroid drugs for less than 3 months. From RNA extracted from PBMCs, the TCR library was made. EDTA tubes held roughly 10 milliliters of peripheral blood from each patient. This clonotype was detected many times. These data were also reused for a study on T cells in Graves' hyperthyroidism and ophthalmopathy. That study adds: Patients were excluded because of uncontrolled infection, other autoimmune disease, pregnancy or lactation. During a first-round RT-PCR of the TCR CDR3, the HTBI primer set was used. Most clonotypes expanded in thyroid above 0.001 were likewise present in blood.

The starting material was peripheral blood mononuclear cells (PBMCs), obtained at new diagnosis, from a patient treated with antithyroid drugs. This TCR was recovered from a woman aged 18 to 35 with Graves disease. The genes are TRBV6-2 or TRBV6-3 and TRBJ2-3; TRBD2 agrees at 7 bases. CDR3 DNA sequence: TGTGCCACGCGAGGCACGAGCGGGATCACAGATACGCAGTATTTT. It is translated as CATRGTSGITDTQYF.